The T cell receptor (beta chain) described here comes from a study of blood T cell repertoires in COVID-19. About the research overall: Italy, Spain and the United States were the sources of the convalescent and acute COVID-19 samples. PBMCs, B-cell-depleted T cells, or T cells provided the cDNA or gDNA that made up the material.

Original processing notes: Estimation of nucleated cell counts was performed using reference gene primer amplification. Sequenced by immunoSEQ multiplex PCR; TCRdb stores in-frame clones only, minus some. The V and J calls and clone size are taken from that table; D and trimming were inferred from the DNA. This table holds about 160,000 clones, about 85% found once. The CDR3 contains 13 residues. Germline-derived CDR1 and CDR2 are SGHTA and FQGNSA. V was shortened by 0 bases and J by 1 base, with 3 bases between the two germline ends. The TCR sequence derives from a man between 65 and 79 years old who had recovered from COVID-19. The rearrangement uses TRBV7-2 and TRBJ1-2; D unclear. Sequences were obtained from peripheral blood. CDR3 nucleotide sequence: TGTGCCAGCAGCTTAGCATATAACTATGGCTACACCTTC. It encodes CASSLAYNYGYTF.